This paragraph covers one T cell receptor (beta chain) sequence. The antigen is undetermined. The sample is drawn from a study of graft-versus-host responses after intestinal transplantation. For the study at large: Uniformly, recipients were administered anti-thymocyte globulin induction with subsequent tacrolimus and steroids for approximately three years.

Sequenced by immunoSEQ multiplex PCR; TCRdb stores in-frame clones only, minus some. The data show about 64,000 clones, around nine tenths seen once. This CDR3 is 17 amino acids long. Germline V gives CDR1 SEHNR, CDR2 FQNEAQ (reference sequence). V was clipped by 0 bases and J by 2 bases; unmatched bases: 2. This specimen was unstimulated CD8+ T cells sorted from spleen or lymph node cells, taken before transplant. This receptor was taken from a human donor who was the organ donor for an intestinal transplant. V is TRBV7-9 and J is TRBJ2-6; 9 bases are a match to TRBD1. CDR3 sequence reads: CASSLARTGAGANVLTF. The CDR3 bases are TGTGCCAGCAGCTTAGCTCGGACAGGGGCTGGGGCCAACGTCCTGACTTTC.